This TCR beta chain was retrieved from a study of blood T cell repertoires in COVID-19. About the research overall: Some COVID-19 samples were acute and others convalescent; all came from the United States, Italy and Spain. PBMCs, B-cell-depleted T cells, or T cells were the source of the cDNA or gDNA that made up the material.

The CDR3 contains 13 residues. After removal of 6 bases from V and 5 bases from J, the junction contained 6 bases not matched to a gene. Looked up from germline, CDR1 is MNHEY and CDR2 is SVGAGI. Per the study methods: From reference gene primer amplification, estimates of nucleated cell counts were derived. Libraries were prepared by immunoSEQ multiplex PCR; TCRdb keeps only in-frame clonotypes and omits some of them. D and trimming were read from the DNA, whereas the V and J calls and clone size are those reported in that table. This table has about 300,000 clones, 88% appearing once. The rearrangement joins TRBV6-5 to TRBJ2-7; 8 bases agree with TRBD1. Sequencing was done on a sample of peripheral blood. This TCR derives from a man aged 18 to 29 with active or convalescent COVID-19. The CDR3 DNA reads as TGTGCCAGCAGCACAGGGGGTGACCACGAGCAGTACTTC. Its protein is CASSTGGDHEQYF.